The sample holds one count of the clone carrying this TCR beta chain. The data were obtained in a study of cytomegalovirus exposure and HLA in healthy donors. This table comes from immunoSEQ multiplex PCR, and its TCRdb copy is limited to in-frame clones, with some not included. The data hold some 87,000 clones, with roughly 96% observed a single time. The CDR3 runs 14 residues. The trim removed 5 bases at V and 9 bases at J, leaving 5 bases unmatched. Germline V CDR1 and CDR2: MRHNA, SNTAGT. The receptor's source is a woman aged 18-30 years in good health and CMV-seronegative. Sequenced material: PBMCs. The chain is built from TRBV6-4 and TRBJ2-1; TRBD2 aligns across 12 bases. The CDR3 nucleotides are TGTGCCAGCAGTTCTAGCGGGAGGGATCGTGAGCAGTTCTTC. Its protein is CASSSSGRDREQFF.